This T cell receptor (beta chain) was obtained from a study of post-analysis software for immune sequencing data. General study findings and limits: In patients, five or six TRBV segments were more frequent than in controls, with TRBV5-6, TRBV5-1 and TRBV20-1 among them.

This clonotype has a handful of counts. Its antigen is currently unknown. Incorporated into the TCR beta cDNA libraries were unique molecular identifiers, which served to reduce PCR and sequencing biases. TCRdb redid the calling of the PCR reads with MiXCR, one entry per CDR3 protein. Of about 760,000 distinct CDR3 sequences listed, approximately 30% are singletons. The V gene lost 7 bases and the J gene lost 0 bases, with 9 bases spanning the gap. Germline V gene data show CDR1 as MNHEY and CDR2 as SVGEGT. This CDR3 contains 13 residues. The chain combines TRBV6-2 or TRBV6-3 with TRBJ1-1; perhaps TRBD1 as D (5 bases). The sequenced sample was blood. The TCR was taken from a girl aged 5-17 years with multiple sclerosis. As DNA, the CDR3 is TGTGCCAGCACCAGACAGTTGAACACTGAAGCTTTCTTT. Amino acid sequence: CASTRQLNTEAFF.